This TCR beta chain was observed in a study of human T cells and chemical hapten exposure. Study information: Per-sample TCR yield variation was attributed mainly to small pooled library volume differences. Study observations and caveats: DPC sensitization produced no change in TCRs with frequency above 1 in 1000.

Individual cDNA molecules had unique molecular identifiers attached to them by the library. Original data processing: There were a median of approximately 96,000 TCRs per sample, with a range from roughly 20,000 to 750,000. TCRdb itself ran the RACE reads through MiXCR, one entry per CDR3 protein. Clone size and V and J calls follow TCRdb, not the original study. This table has 65,000 to 95,000 distinct CDR3 sequences, about 9.2% appearing once. This clonotype was recorded a few times. The antigen remains unidentified. The germline V gene encodes CDR1 MNHEY and CDR2 SMNVEV (reference sequence). This CDR3 has 14 residues. Trimming removed 4 bases at V and 5 bases at J, with 12 bases between. The time point here: healthy volunteer bleed at 6 weeks. Researchers extracted total RNA from unfractionated whole blood.

The sequence was collected from a female donor in good health. Some clones in this sample may be carry-over from other donors' samples. Material for sequencing was whole blood. V and J are TRBV27 and TRBJ1-5; D is unclear. The DNA of the CDR3 is TGTGCCAGCAGTTACCTGAGCGGGGATCAGCCCCAGCATTTT. Protein product: CASSYLSGDQPQHF.